Presented here are 10 T cell receptor beta chains from one specimen sequenced in a study of cytomegalovirus exposure and HLA in healthy donors. A multiplex PCR was run with 60 Vbeta primers and 13 Jbeta primers. TCRdb keeps only in-frame clones here, not all; method: immunoSEQ multiplex PCR. This sample has roughly 86,000 clones, with roughly 73% found just once. Sequenced sample: PBMCs. These receptors were taken from a man in his forties or fifties in good health and CMV-seropositive.

This clone was picked up a small number of times. The genes are TRBV4-1 and TRBJ2-6; D not certain. Deletions cut 4 bases from V and 0 bases from J, with 4 bases between. CDR3 length: 14 amino acids. Germline V gene sequence: CDR1 MGHRA, CDR2 YSYEKL. The CDR3 bases are TGCGCCAGCAGCCGCGACTCTGGGGCCAACGTCCTGACTTTC. Its translation: CASSRDSGANVLTF.

The rearrangement links TRBV30 to TRBJ2-7, with D unclear. V was clipped by 0 bases and J by 1 base, with 16 bases between them. The CDR3 extends over 16 amino acids. Germline values: CDR1 GTSNPN, CDR2 SVGIG (reference sequence). CDR3 coding DNA: TGTGCCTGGAGTGTACGGGTGTCTCTACAATCCTACGAGCAGTACTTC. Translated: CAWSVRVSLQSYEQYF.

This clone was picked up a small number of times. This sequence joins TRBV9 and TRBJ1-6; a weak D match, TRBD1 (5 bases). The CDR3 is made up of 15 amino acids. Trimming removed 0 bases from V and 8 bases from J, with 12 bases in between. Germline V lookup: CDR1 SGDLS, CDR2 YYNGEE. This CDR3 is CASSVEPVGDSPLHF. The DNA for the CDR3 is TGTGCCAGCAGCGTAGAGCCGGTAGGGGATTCACCCCTCCACTTT.

This clone occurred a few times. The CDR3 region is CASSPRDRGIYEQYF. The CDR3 DNA reads as TGTGCCAGCAGCCCCCGGGACAGGGGTATCTACGAGCAGTACTTC. The V call is TRBV6-5, the J call TRBJ2-7; TRBD1 agrees at 10 bases. This CDR3 region has 15 residues. Germline assignment: CDR1 MNHEY and CDR2 SVGAGI. The V segment lost 6 bases and the J segment 3 bases; nucleotides outside the gene matches: 8.

The chain has TRBV7-9 and TRBJ2-3, with 9 bases fitting TRBD2. CDR1 is SEHNR, CDR2 FQNEAQ, per germline (reference sequence). The CDR3 has 16 amino acids. Germline trimming cut 7 bases from V and 2 bases from J; bases unmatched to any gene: 10. The CDR3 DNA reads as TGTGCCAGCACCAATGGGGCGGGGGGGCCCACAGATACGCAGTATTTT. Amino acids: CASTNGAGGPTDTQYF.

This chain uses TRBV15 with TRBJ2-1; D unresolved. V was shortened by 6 bases and J by 8 bases, with 11 bases between the two germline ends. From germline, CDR1 is LNHNV and CDR2 YYDKDF (reference sequence). The CDR3 sequence is 12 residues long. CDR3 bases: TGTGCCACCAGGGCCCTGCAGGATGAGCAGTTCTTC. The encoded protein is CATRALQDEQFF.

The rearrangement uses TRBV28 and TRBJ1-2, with D tentatively TRBD1 (6 bases). Germline CDR1 MDHEN, CDR2 SYDVKM. Trimming cost V 6 bases and J 5 bases, with 19 bases left between them. The CDR3 runs 15 residues. This CDR3 is CASSVTLGGRYGYTF. In DNA form, the CDR3 reads TGTGCCAGCAGCGTCACCCTAGGGGGTCGATATGGCTACACCTTC.

Remarks on this clone: The germline gene is not matched at one end of the junction; a read error may be the cause. The chain couples TRBV9 to TRBJ1-2; possible D gene TRBD1, 5 bases. Germline V gene lookup returns CDR1 SGDLS and CDR2 YYNGEE. The CDR3 consists of 15 residues. CDR3 residues: CASSVDGGTNYGYPF. Here the CDR3 DNA reads TGTGCCAGCAGCGTAGACGGGGGGACCAACTATGGCTACCCCTTC. Full variable domain (rest looked up from reference TRBV9 and TRBJ1-2): DSGVTQTPKHLITATGQRVTLRCSPRSGDLSVYWYQQSLDQGLQFLIQYYNGEERAKGNILERFSAQQFPDLHSELNLSSLELGDSALYFCASSVDGGTNYGYPFGSGTRLTVV.

Only one count was recorded for this clone. This sequence joins TRBV7-2 and TRBJ2-3; D remains ambiguous. Per germline, CDR1 SGHTA and CDR2 FQGNSA. The CDR3 is 15 residues long. V shed 0 bases and J shed 3 bases, with 10 bases lying between them. DNA of the CDR3: TGTGCCAGCAGCTTAGCCCCCCATCCAACAGATACGCAGTATTTT. Translated: CASSLAPHPTDTQYF.

The chain employs TRBV7-3 and TRBJ2-1; maybe TRBD2 (6 bases). Germline assignment: CDR1 SGHTA and CDR2 FQGTGA. The CDR3 has 12 residues. V lost 10 bases and J lost 10, with 17 bases in between. The CDR3 nucleotides read TGTGCCACCTCGCTTGCCGGGGGAGAGCAGTTCTTC. Protein sequence: CATSLAGGEQFF.